One T cell receptor (beta chain) is described in this entry. What this receptor recognizes is not known. Qualities for individual bases were not recorded, and no much larger clone is one base off. The germline V gene (reference sequence) sets CDR1 to LNHDA and CDR2 to SQIVND. Including the terminal cysteine and phenylalanine, the CDR3 comprises 13 residues. The DNA shown is the 39-base CDR3, in frame from base 1. V is reduced by 9 bases and J by 5 bases, leaving a spacing of 14 bases between them. This sample is part of a study of cytomegalovirus exposure and HLA in healthy donors (TCRdb year 2017). In the study overall: According to an earlier analysis of a few hundred of the donors, about 170 million T cells yielded 117 million unique TCR beta sequences and approximately 300 Gb of sequence data. An early release covering 550 to 700 HLA-typed donors comprised approximately 300 gigabases of sequencing data and tens of millions of unique TCR sequences. Of the roughly 410 genotyped donors, over 80% were placed in the genetic ancestry cluster associated with self-reported Caucasian donors. The aim of the study was to test whether cataloging public T cell receptors could identify signatures of past pathogen exposure. The study profiled the T cell repertoires of about 720 subjects by immunosequencing and related them to cytomegalovirus serostatus. A separate validation cohort of 100 to 150 different subjects was used in addition to the approximately 640-subject first cohort. The study combined high-throughput TCR immunosequencing, statistical association of individual TCRs with disease status, and machine learning to predict cytomegalovirus infection status. To study patterns of TCR occurrence, a later analysis re-analyzed previously published TCR beta repertoires from hundreds of donors and added high-resolution HLA genotyping. Rather than drawing on any new phenotypic data, the later analysis identified candidate immune exposures from TCR beta sequences and the way those sequences occurred across donors. To decide whether each TCR beta V gene segment behaved as functional or pseudogenic, an earlier analysis of some 600 of the donors relied on high-throughput TCR beta sequencing. Alongside the repertoire data, information on donor age, sex, ethnicity and CMV serostatus was compiled. In a later genetic analysis, genome-wide SNP genotypes for about 65% of the roughly 700 donors were used, and that subset was treated as a discovery cohort. Every repertoire in the discovery cohort had been generated on one and the same sequencing platform. Class I and class II HLA loci were covered by the typing at four-digit resolution. The number of donors typed differed by locus, with 629-630 for A, B, C, DRB1 and DQB1, roughly 520 for DQA1, approximately 580 for DPA1, and 472 for DPB1. Roughly five DR-DQ haplotypes were treated as single units for association and clustering because of strong linkage in the cohort. Among 350 to 400 genotyped donors of the cohort, an average of 235,054 unique TCR beta nucleotide sequences were sequenced per donor, roughly a sixth of them non-productive. The study at large found these results: The earlier analysis of 587 of the donors excluded 15 to 20 rarely observed V segments, including chromosome 9 orphons, because counts were too low. In an earlier analysis of some 500 of the donors, most TCR beta V segments appeared in productive rearrangements about 87% or about 30% of the time, broadly matching IMGT annotations. A further reported finding was that TCR beta sequences accurately predicted the HLA-A and HLA-B alleles for most subjects in the first cohort. An association between a missense DCLRE1C variant and V-gene and J-gene trimming of TCR beta chains was found in a later genetic analysis and replicated in an independent cohort. This cohort had only TCR beta chains sequenced, and the lack of alpha or paired-chain data limited which features could be detected. At a false discovery rate of 0.05, a later analysis linked 16,951 TCR beta sequences to specific HLA alleles. Most CMV-associated TCR beta chains appeared to be HLA-restricted in a later analysis, and the HLA associations seemed to be driven largely by CMV exposure. In a later analysis, HLA-associated TCR beta chains showed more clonal expansion and lower generation probabilities than non-associated chains that were equally common. A few of the identified cytomegalovirus-associated TCR beta chains were confirmed in vitro to be specific for cytomegalovirus antigens. The 87-base-pair reads could not distinguish some IMGT-functional V segments, including TRBV6-2 and TRBV6-3, so those segments were excluded. The sequencing pipeline was judged likely to have produced a cluster of highly shared sequence variants as a technical artifact. It was suggested by the authors that the approach could potentially be generalized to other disease states and immunological phenotypes. The only immune exposure information available for the cohort was CMV serostatus. The presence/absence analyses assumed that sequencing depth was roughly uniform across donors, and that assumption may not be true. The study listed approximately 150 TCR beta chains as associated with cytomegalovirus. Strong co-occurrence of HLA alleles, especially DR and DQ, made assigning TCR associations to individual alleles difficult. Cytomegalovirus status was reported to be diagnosed by the classifier with high specificity and sensitivity in both the original and validation cohorts. Linkage disequilibrium might explain the correlated functional status among segregating V segments, but an unknown experimental factor could not be excluded. According to a later analysis, TCR association rates differed among HLA loci, with DRB1 alleles showing the most associated TCRs and HLA-C alleles showing the fewest. A later genetic analysis reported fewer N-insertions in productive TCRs among donors in an Asian-associated ancestry cluster than the roughly 690-donor mean. While some public TCRs were present in many individuals, most TCR sequences turned up only very rarely across donors. HLA typing was unavailable for some donors at each locus, so association tests used only the typed subset. Several of the top co-occurrence clusters appeared to be linked to parvovirus B19, influenza, CMV and Epstein-Barr virus, according to a later analysis.

The cohort was made up of 650 to 700 healthy bone marrow donors. At the time of sampling, all cohort members were nominally healthy, though unrecorded immune exposures were likely present. The donor was CMV seropositive and belonged to the group of 250 to 300 seropositive cohort members. Each donor provided a peripheral blood sample, and peripheral blood mononuclear cells were used for TCR beta sequencing. Genomic DNA extraction from the blood cell samples was performed with the Qiagen DNeasy Blood Extraction Kit. The library came from the immunoSEQ multiplex PCR assay. The multiplex PCR relied on a mix of 60 forward primers for TCR Vbeta segments and 13 reverse primers for TCR Jbeta segments. Amplification of the CDR3 region of rearranged TCR beta genes was performed with a multiplex PCR assay on genomic DNA. Amplified TCR beta libraries were sequenced as 87-base-pair reads on the Illumina HiSeq System. Concerning the study's data processing: A later analysis counted 65 million to 90 million unique TCR beta chains across the 550 to 700 repertoires, and roughly 11 million of these chains were shared by at least two donors. A nearest-neighbor algorithm error-corrected the raw reads and collapsed the reads into unique sequences, merging closely related sequences to remove PCR and sequencing errors. Alignment of CDR3 sequences to IMGT reference sequences was used to assign V, D and J gene segments. Each retained sequence needed at least a six-nucleotide match to both a V gene segment and a J gene segment. Rearrangements were called productive when the CDR3 lacked stop codons and stayed in frame with V and J; all others were non-productive. CDR3 was defined by IMGT convention, running from the second conserved V-encoded cysteine to the conserved J-encoded phenylalanine. Sequences without an unambiguous match to a single V gene segment were excluded from the earlier analysis of about 600 of the donors. An earlier analysis of under 750 of the donors called V segments functional above 56.7% productive rearrangements and segregating when the between-donor standard deviation exceeded 5%. To diagnose cytomegalovirus status from the catalog of TCR beta chain sequences, a statistical classification framework was built. In a later analysis, V and J genes were assigned by comparing TCR nucleotide sequences against IMGT/GENE-DB human TR gene sequences. Using the TCRdist pipeline, a later analysis assigned CDR3 sequences along with most-parsimonious VDJ recombination scenarios. In a later analysis, each TCR beta chain was defined by its CDR3 amino acid sequence together with its V-gene family, and reads lacking a unique V-gene family were excluded. To address suspected cross-contamination and a sequencing artifact, a later analysis removed 592 highly shared, low-generation-probability nucleotide sequences. In a later analysis, a clonal expansion index for each public chain was calculated from normalized within-repertoire ranks of inferred template counts. In a later analysis, generation probabilities were computed with a VDJ recombination model fitted to out-of-frame rearrangements, and the resulting probabilities were checked against IGoR. Hypergeometric tests were used in a later analysis to score TCR-TCR, TCR-HLA and TCR-CMV co-occurrence, with a repertoire-size bias correction applied to the TCR pairs. To estimate false discovery rates, a later analysis permuted the HLA or CMV assignments 20 times. In a later analysis, co-occurring TCRs were grouped with DBSCAN, and TCRdist sequence similarity was added when clustering was performed within HLA-allele-positive subsets. Co-occurrence clustering excluded repertoires with fewer than 30,000 or more than 120,000 public chains, plus five with anomalous nucleotide sharing. TCRdb mirrors the immuneACCESS table, restricted to in-frame sequences. Some clones are absent from its copies; in checked studies, under half trace to an unresolved V gene, and the reason for the others is unknown. The DNA was the basis for D and trimming; V, J and clone size are from that table. This sample is represented by about 160,000 clones; more than 75% of them were singletons. The ten largest clones add up to more than 1.3% of the sample.

Sequencing was carried out using PBMCs. The sequence joins TRBV19 to TRBJ1-5; the D gene cannot be resolved reliably. This receptor was identified in a girl under 18 in good health and CMV-seropositive. In nucleotide form, the sequence is TGTGCCAGCCGAGGGAGGGTTGATCAGCCCCAGCATTTT. This yields the protein CASRGRVDQPQHF.